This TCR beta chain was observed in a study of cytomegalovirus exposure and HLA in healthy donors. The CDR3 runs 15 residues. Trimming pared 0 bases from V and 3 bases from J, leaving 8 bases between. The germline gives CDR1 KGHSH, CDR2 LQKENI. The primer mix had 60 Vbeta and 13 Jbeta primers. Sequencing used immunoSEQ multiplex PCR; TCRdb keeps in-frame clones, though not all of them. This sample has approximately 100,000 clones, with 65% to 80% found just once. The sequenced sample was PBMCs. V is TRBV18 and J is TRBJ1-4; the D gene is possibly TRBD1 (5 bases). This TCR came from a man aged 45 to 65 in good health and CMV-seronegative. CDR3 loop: CASSPPPGANEKLFF. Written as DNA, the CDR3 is TGTGCCAGCTCACCACCCCCGGGGGCTAATGAAAAACTGTTTTTT. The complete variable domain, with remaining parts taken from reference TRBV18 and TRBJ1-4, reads NAGVMQNPRHLVRRRGQEARLRCSPMKGHSHVYWYRQLPEEGLKFMVYLQKENIIDESGMPKERFSAEFPKEGPSILRIQQVVRGDSAAYFCASSPPPGANEKLFFGSGTQLSVL.